These T cell receptor beta chains were read from a single sample in a study of T-cell memory formation after mild COVID-19. TCRdb fed the 5' RACE reads into MiXCR, producing one record per CDR3 protein. The sample yields approximately 250,000 distinct CDR3 sequences, 15% seen once. Sequencing was done on a sample of PBMCs or a T cell subset sorted from them (not recorded which). These receptors were collected from an adult woman who had mild COVID-19 (a few samples of this study predate the infection). Cell type and time point are not known. Both conserved end residues are part of each CDR3. A D gene is named only where the DNA matches it firmly. Only some rows state a clone size, as once, few, many or a class for expanded clones.

cdr3_length | d_call | clone_size | j_call | v_call | cdr3_nt | cdr3_aa
14 | - | - | TRBJ2-2 | TRBV12-3/TRBV12-4 | TGTGCCAGCAGTTTTCAGGGGATCACCGGGGAGCTGTTTTTT | CASSFQGITGELFF
17 | - | - | TRBJ2-1 | TRBV4-1 | TGCGCCAGCAGCCAAGATCGCGAGGGGAGCTCCTACAATGAGCAGTTCTTC | CASSQDREGSSYNEQFF
15 | - | - | TRBJ1-4 | TRBV19 | TGTGCCAGTAGTCCGGGGGGGACTTTTAATGAAAAACTGTTTTTT | CASSPGGTFNEKLFF
13 | - | few | TRBJ1-6 | TRBV18 | TGTGCCAGCCATGAGGGGAATAATTCACCCCTCCACTTT | CASHEGNNSPLHF
15 | TRBD2 | few | TRBJ2-1 | TRBV7-3 | TGTGCCAGCAGCCGCGGGAGTAGCGCCTACAATGAGCAGTTCTTC | CASSRGSSAYNEQFF
15 | TRBD1 | few | TRBJ1-1 | TRBV12-3/TRBV12-4 | TGTGCCAGCAGTCCTCGGACAGGGGGCTTGGCTGAAGCTTTCTTT | CASSPRTGGLAEAFF
14 | - | few | TRBJ2-7 | TRBV6-5 | TGTGCCAGCAGTTACTCTAGGGGCTCCTACGAGCAGTACTTC | CASSYSRGSYEQYF
19 | TRBD1 | many | TRBJ2-1 | TRBV7-3 | TGTGCCAGCAGCTTACGCTGGACAGGGTTGACCCTCAACCTCAATGAGCAGTTCTTC | CASSLRWTGLTLNLNEQFF
14 | - | few | TRBJ2-7 | TRBV7-3 | TGTGCCAGCAGCCCAATCGGCGGGGTAAACGAGCAGTACTTC | CASSPIGGVNEQYF
15 | TRBD2 | - | TRBJ2-7 | TRBV7-2 | TGTGCCAGCAGCAGACTAGCGGGAGCCTTAGGCGAGCAGTACTTC | CASSRLAGALGEQYF
14 | TRBD1 | few | TRBJ1-5 | TRBV6-5 | TGTGCCAGCAGCCCCGAGACAGGGGATCAGCCCCAGCATTTT | CASSPETGDQPQHF
14 | - | few | TRBJ2-3 | TRBV5-1 | TGCGCCAGCAGTCGGGACATGGTGACAGATACGCAGTATTTT | CASSRDMVTDTQYF
13 | TRBD1 | - | TRBJ1-4 | TRBV2 | TGTGCCGGACAGGTGCCTGGAAATGAAAAACTGTTTTTT | CAGQVPGNEKLFF
13 | - | - | TRBJ1-1 | TRBV29-1 | TGCAGCGTTCCTCAAAGGGGGAACACTGAAGCTTTCTTT | CSVPQRGNTEAFF
14 | - | - | TRBJ1-2 | TRBV12-3/TRBV12-4 | TGTGCCAGCAGTCCCTATTCCGGGGGCAATGGCTACACCTTC | CASSPYSGGNGYTF
18 | TRBD2 | few | TRBJ2-2 | TRBV3-1 | TGTGCCAGCAGCTCAAGAATTAGCGGGGGGGCTTTTTCCGGGGAGCTGTTTTTT | CASSSRISGGAFSGELFF
13 | - | - | TRBJ2-4 | TRBV25-1 | TGTGCCAGCAGACCACCCGGTCAAAACATTCAGTACTTC | CASRPPGQNIQYF
14 | TRBD1 | - | TRBJ2-7 | TRBV6-1 | TGTGCCAGCAGGGGGACAGGCCGCTCCTACGAGCAGTACTTC | CASRGTGRSYEQYF
14 | TRBD1 | - | TRBJ1-5 | TRBV12-3/TRBV12-4 | TGTGCCAGCAGTGCCACAGGGGGCGGCCAGCCCCAGCATTTT | CASSATGGGQPQHF
12 | TRBD1 | few | TRBJ1-5 | TRBV29-1 | TGCAGCCCGGGACAGGGGGCGTCAAGGCAGCATTTT | CSPGQGASRQHF
12 | - | - | TRBJ2-1 | TRBV7-3 | TGTGCCAGCAGCTCCCCGGCCGGCAAGCAGTTCTTC | CASSSPAGKQFF
14 | - | few | TRBJ1-2 | TRBV12-3/TRBV12-4 | TGTGCCAGCAGTTTTGCGGGGAGGGGTGGTGGCTACACCTTC | CASSFAGRGGGYTF
14 | - | - | TRBJ2-5 | TRBV12-3/TRBV12-4 | TGTGCCAGCAGTTTGAAGGACTACCGGGAGACCCAGTACTTC | CASSLKDYRETQYF
11 | - | - | TRBJ1-5 | TRBV6-2/TRBV6-3 | TGTGCCAGCAGAAATAGGGGGCCCCAGCATTTT | CASRNRGPQHF
13 | - | few | TRBJ1-2 | TRBV12-3/TRBV12-4 | TGTGCCAGCAGTCCCAGGGGCACGTTGGGCTACACCTTC | CASSPRGTLGYTF
13 | - | few | TRBJ1-1 | TRBV19 | TGTGCCAGTAGACACCAGATGAACACTGAAGCTTTCTTT | CASRHQMNTEAFF
13 | - | - | TRBJ1-1 | TRBV5-4 | TGTGCCATCCTCGGGAGAGGGAGTACTGAAGCTTTCTTT | CAILGRGSTEAFF
14 | TRBD2 | few | TRBJ2-1 | TRBV5-1 | TGCGCCAGCAGCTTAACGGGAGGGGTCAATGAGCAGTTCTTC | CASSLTGGVNEQFF
14 | TRBD1 | few | TRBJ1-2 | TRBV11-2 | TGTGCCAGCAGCTCTAACAGGGGATCCTATGGCTACACCTTC | CASSSNRGSYGYTF
11 | - | few | TRBJ1-2 | TRBV2 | TGTGCCAGCAGTGAACACGGAGGCTACACCTTC | CASSEHGGYTF
15 | - | - | TRBJ1-6 | TRBV5-1 | TGCGCCAGCACTATGGCCGGTACAGAGAATTCACCCCTCCACTTT | CASTMAGTENSPLHF
15 | - | many | TRBJ2-1 | TRBV11-2 | TGTGCCAGCAGGGGTCGGGCGGCCGGGAGCAATGAGCAGTTCTTC | CASRGRAAGSNEQFF
17 | TRBD1 | few | TRBJ1-1 | TRBV5-6 | TGTGCCAGCAGCCCCGGGACAGGGAGATATGGGGACACTGAAGCTTTCTTT | CASSPGTGRYGDTEAFF
13 | - | few | TRBJ1-6 | TRBV18 | TGTGCCAGCTCATCGGACATTAATTCACCCCTCCACTTT | CASSSDINSPLHF
13 | - | few | TRBJ2-7 | TRBV2 | TGTGCCAGCAGGACACAGGGCGCCTACGAGCAGTACTTC | CASRTQGAYEQYF
14 | - | few | TRBJ2-3 | TRBV6-2/TRBV6-3 | TGTGCCAGCAGCCCGCGGAAACTCACAGATACGCAGTATTTT | CASSPRKLTDTQYF
18 | TRBD1 | - | TRBJ2-2 | TRBV23-1 | TGCGCCAGCAGTCATACGGGGACAGCTTTAGAAGAGTGCGGGGAGCTGTTTTTT | CASSHTGTALEECGELFF
12 | - | - | TRBJ2-7 | TRBV5-1 | TGCGCCAGCAGCCCGACACTCAACGAGCAGTACTTC | CASSPTLNEQYF
14 | TRBD1 | - | TRBJ2-3 | TRBV12-3/TRBV12-4 | TGTGCCAGCAGGGGGACAGGAAAAACAGATACGCAGTATTTT | CASRGTGKTDTQYF
12 | - | - | TRBJ1-1 | TRBV24-1 | TGTGCCACCAGTCTGACAGACGGTGAAGCTTTCTTT | CATSLTDGEAFF
15 | - | many | TRBJ2-7 | TRBV5-1 | TGCGCCAGCAGCTTGGATACGGGCCGACCCTACGAGCAGTACTTC | CASSLDTGRPYEQYF
18 | TRBD1 | few | TRBJ2-1 | TRBV11-3 | TGTGCCAGCAGCTTAGGGGGTATTCGGACAGGGGGCTGGAATGAGCAGTTCTTC | CASSLGGIRTGGWNEQFF
15 | TRBD1 | once | TRBJ2-7 | TRBV12-3/TRBV12-4 | TGTGCCAGCAGTCCAGACAGGGGAAGGACCTACGAGCAGTACTTC | CASSPDRGRTYEQYF
15 | - | many | TRBJ2-7 | TRBV5-5 | TGTGCCAGCAGCCGCGCGGGATCCCCATCCTACGAGCAGTACTTC | CASSRAGSPSYEQYF
13 | - | few | TRBJ1-1 | TRBV25-1 | TGTGCCAGCAGTGAAACTGGTTTGCGGGAAGCTTTCTTT | CASSETGLREAFF
12 | - | few | TRBJ2-4 | TRBV7-2 | TGTGCCAGCAGCTTGCAGGAGGGCATTCAGTACTTC | CASSLQEGIQYF
15 | - | - | TRBJ1-2 | TRBV15 | TGTGCCACCAGCTGGTCAACAGGGAAGGGAGATGGCTACACCTTC | CATSWSTGKGDGYTF